The clone carrying this T cell receptor beta chain was counted many times. TCRdb redid the calling of the 5' RACE reads with MiXCR, one entry per CDR3 protein. The repertoire has 43,000 or so distinct CDR3 sequences, about 4% of them found once; the top ten carry roughly 3%. The data were taken from a study of early T cells in non-severe SARS-CoV-2 infection. Background on the study: With bulk RNA from unsorted whole blood as input, sequencing yielded unpaired chains.

The source is an adult who was a healthcare worker with PCR-confirmed SARS-CoV-2 infection or an uninfected control (not recorded which). Sequenced material: whole blood.

The CDR3 spells CASSPPLSTAPNTEAFF. As DNA, the CDR3 is TGTGCCAGCAGCCCACCCCTATCGACAGCACCTAACACTGAAGCTTTCTTT. This chain joins TRBV9 and TRBJ1-1, with D perhaps matching TRBD1 (5 bases). CDR1 and CDR2 from the germline V gene are SGDLS and YYNGEE. The CDR3 length is 17 residues. Trimming pared 4 bases from V and 2 bases from J, leaving 21 bases between.